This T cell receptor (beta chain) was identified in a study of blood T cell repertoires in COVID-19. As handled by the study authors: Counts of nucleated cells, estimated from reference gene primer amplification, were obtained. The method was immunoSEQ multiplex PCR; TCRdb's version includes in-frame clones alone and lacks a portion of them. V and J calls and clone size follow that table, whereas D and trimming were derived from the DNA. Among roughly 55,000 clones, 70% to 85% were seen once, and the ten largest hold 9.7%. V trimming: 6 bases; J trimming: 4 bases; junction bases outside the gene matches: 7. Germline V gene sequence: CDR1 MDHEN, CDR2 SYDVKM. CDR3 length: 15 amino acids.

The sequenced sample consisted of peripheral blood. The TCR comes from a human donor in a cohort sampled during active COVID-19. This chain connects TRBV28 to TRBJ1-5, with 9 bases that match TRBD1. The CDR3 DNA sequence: TGTGCCAGCAGCCCCGGGACAGGGATGAATCAGCCCCAGCATTTT. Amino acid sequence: CASSPGTGMNQPQHF.